The next 32 T cell receptor beta chains were all read from a single sample in a study of PD-1 blockade in classical Hodgkin lymphoma. Time point: cycle 4 day 1 (C4D1), after less than seven weeks of nivolumab. There was relapse after autologous stem cell transplantation in every patient, and there was variation in brentuximab vedotin exposure. The repertoire was sequenced with immunoSEQ multiplex PCR; TCRdb's copy has only in-frame clones and lacks some. In the table there are about 90,000 clones, around nine tenths of which are singletons. The sample was peripheral blood mononuclear cells (PBMCs), taken before the fourth cycle of nivolumab. The receptors originated from a human donor with classical Hodgkin lymphoma.

The chain couples TRBV6-1 to TRBJ2-1; weak D call: TRBD1 (6 bases). The CDR3 length is 14 residues. In germline, CDR1 is MNHNS, CDR2 SASEGT. V lost 5 bases and J 5 bases, leaving 13 bases between the germline ends. The CDR3, as DNA: TGTGCCAGCAGTATAAGGACAGCAGACAATGAGCAGTTCTTC. Translating gives CASSIRTADNEQFF.

The chain employs TRBV2 and TRBJ1-2, with D maybe TRBD1 (6 bases). The V end lost 5 bases, the J end lost 2 bases, and 12 bases lay between the germline ends. CDR3 length equals 14 residues. Germline V gene sequence: CDR1 SNHLY, CDR2 FYNNEI. The CDR3 DNA reads TGTGCCAGCAGTAGTATCGACAGGAACTATGGCTACACCTTC. This gives the protein CASSSIDRNYGYTF.

This sequence joins TRBV9 and TRBJ1-4; no clear D. The germline V gene has CDR1 SGDLS and CDR2 YYNGEE. The CDR3 totals 15 residues. Trimming left V 0 bases short and J 4 bases short, with 10 bases between. This CDR3 is CASSVEPSNNEKLFF. DNA for the CDR3: TGTGCCAGCAGCGTAGAGCCCTCCAATAATGAAAAACTGTTTTTT.

The rearrangement joins TRBV12-1 to TRBJ2-3; the table's D call, TRBD2, was not checked against the DNA. TRBV12-1 is classified as a pseudogene. The CDR3 has 17 residues. CDR3 DNA sequence: TGTGCCAGCAGCTTTGTGGTGGAGCGGGGGGGCACAGATACGCAGTATTTT. As protein: CASSFVVERGGTDTQYF.

The CDR3 reads CASSVSLTPSSYNEQFF. The CDR3 DNA is TGTGCCAGCAGCGTATCACTAACTCCCAGCTCCTACAATGAGCAGTTCTTC. The chain recombines TRBV9 with TRBJ2-1; D call uncertain. The V end lost 1 base, the J end lost 0 bases, and 14 bases lay between the germline ends. The CDR3 extends over 17 amino acids. Germline-derived CDR1 and CDR2 are SGDLS and YYNGEE.

The chain links TRBV2 to TRBJ2-7, with 9 bases aligning to TRBD1. Looked up from germline, CDR1 is SNHLY and CDR2 is FYNNEI. The CDR3 has 13 amino acids. V was pared by 4 bases and J by 5 bases, with 3 bases of the junction left unmatched. DNA of the CDR3: TGTGCCAGCAGTGGGGACAGGGTCCACGAGCAGTACTTC. This codes for CASSGDRVHEQYF.

The rearrangement uses TRBV5-1 and TRBJ2-2; possibly TRBD2 for D (5 bases). There are 16 residues in the CDR3. Germline V gives CDR1 SGHRS, CDR2 YFSETQ. Between the trimmed V and J ends, which lost 1 base and 6 bases, there was a span of 16 bases. The CDR3 spells CASSLTGLQSAGELFF. The CDR3 DNA sequence: TGCGCCAGCAGCTTGACCGGACTTCAAAGTGCCGGGGAGCTGTTTTTT.

The rearrangement uses TRBV6-1 and TRBJ1-3, with a possible D match to TRBD1 (5 bases). Germline V CDR1 and CDR2: MNHNS, SASEGT. This CDR3 region has 13 residues. V dropped 11 bases and J dropped 0 bases, with 11 bases sitting between them. CDR3 sequence: CAGGGGSGNTIYF. The CDR3 coding sequence is TGTGCCGGCGGGGGGGGCTCTGGAAACACCATATATTTT.

The chain recombines TRBV4-2 with TRBJ1-3, with 12 bases identical to TRBD1. J lost 4 bases, V lost 4 bases, and 11 bases had no gene match. The CDR3 loop spans 18 amino acids. Germline V gene lookup returns CDR1 LGHNA and CDR2 YNFKEQ. The CDR3 DNA reads as TGTGCCAGCAGCCTAGAAAGTGGGGGACAGGGGGCCGGAAACACCATATATTTT. Residues: CASSLESGGQGAGNTIYF.

This sequence joins TRBV30 and TRBJ2-1; 16 bases map to TRBD2. The CDR3 has 15 amino acids. J gave up 9 bases and V 5 bases, and 7 bases lay outside the gene matches. CDR1 is GTSNPN, CDR2 SVGIG, per germline (reference sequence). CDR3 region: CAWSGLAGGLSEQFF. CDR3 coding DNA: TGTGCCTGGTCGGGACTAGCGGGGGGGCTAAGTGAGCAGTTCTTC.

This clone was observed a single time. The rearrangement joins TRBV12-2 to TRBJ2-3; the table's D call of TRBD2 was not tested on the DNA. TRBV12-2 is given as a pseudogene. The CDR3 is 18 residues long. The CDR3 bases are TGTGCAAGTCGCTTAGAAGAGGTCCAGTCCCCTAGCACAGATACGCAGTATTTT. Translated, it gives CASRLEEVQSPSTDTQYF.

This chain joins TRBV7-3 and TRBJ1-2, with D perhaps TRBD1 (6 bases). V lost 5 bases, J lost 8 bases, and 18 bases lay in between. The CDR3 is 14 residues long. Germline V CDR1 and CDR2: SGHTA, FQGTGA. The CDR3 here is CASSPTGKRDGYTF. The CDR3 DNA sequence: TGTGCCAGCAGCCCCACAGGGAAACGGGACGGCTACACCTTC.

This chain links TRBV6-1 with TRBJ2-1, with a weak D call TRBD2 (7 bases). V was shortened by 2 bases and J by 10 bases, with 18 bases between the two germline ends. Germline assignment: CDR1 MNHNS and CDR2 SASEGT. CDR3 length: 15 residues. CDR3: CASSETPGGRQEQFF. The CDR3 bases are TGTGCCAGCAGTGAAACGCCGGGGGGCAGGCAGGAGCAGTTCTTC.

The rearrangement uses TRBV6-4 and TRBJ2-2; D tentatively fits TRBD1 or TRBD2 (6 bases each). Germline V lookup: CDR1 MRHNA, CDR2 SNTAGT. Trimming pared 2 bases from V and 8 bases from J, leaving 15 bases between. The CDR3 consists of 15 residues. The CDR3 coding sequence is TGTGCCAGCAGTGACAAGCCGGGGGCATCTGGGGAGCTGTTTTTT. Translating it yields CASSDKPGASGELFF.

This clone was seen a single time. This chain links TRBV9 with TRBJ1-6; 7 nucleotides align to TRBD1. The trim removed 0 bases at V and 4 bases at J, leaving 1 base unmatched. Germline V gives CDR1 SGDLS, CDR2 YYNGEE. The CDR3 sequence is 15 residues long. The CDR3 DNA reads TGTGCCAGCAGCGTAGGGGACAGTTATAATTCACCCCTCCACTTT. Protein: CASSVGDSYNSPLHF.

The V and J genes are TRBV9 and TRBJ2-5; the D call may be TRBD1 or TRBD2 (7 bases each). The germline V gene encodes CDR1 SGDLS and CDR2 YYNGEE. This CDR3 has 16 residues. V gave up 3 bases and J gave up 5 bases, with 20 bases separating them. The CDR3 is CASSAAPTRGGETQYF. CDR3 bases: TGTGCCAGCAGCGCCGCCCCCACCAGGGGGGGGGAGACCCAGTACTTC.

This clone came up a few times. The chain is built from TRBV7-2 and TRBJ2-7; D uncertain. Germline assignment: CDR1 SGHTA and CDR2 FQGNSA. V lost 2 bases and J lost 4, with 12 bases in between. The CDR3 runs 14 residues. CDR3 loop: CASSLMAPEYEQYF. The CDR3 DNA is TGTGCCAGCAGCTTAATGGCACCGGAGTACGAGCAGTACTTC.

This clone is medium-sized. The genes are TRBV5-1 and TRBJ1-2; TRBD1 matches at 8 bases. Germline assignment: CDR1 SGHRS and CDR2 YFSETQ. V lost 3 bases to trimming and J lost 2 bases; unmatched junction nucleotides: 9. The CDR3 runs to 16 residues. The CDR3 loop reads CASSSGGNSINYGYTF. The CDR3 nucleotides read TGCGCCAGCAGCTCAGGGGGCAACAGCATAAACTATGGCTACACCTTC.

The gene calls are TRBV28 and TRBJ2-3; D is unresolved. CDR3 size: 14 residues. CDR1 is MDHEN and CDR2 is SYDVKM in the germline V gene. The V gene lost 6 bases and the J gene lost 0 bases, with 10 bases spanning the gap. The CDR3 sequence: CASRVPISTDTQYF. The DNA of the CDR3 is TGTGCCAGCAGGGTACCTATTAGCACAGATACGCAGTATTTT. Looking up the rest from reference TRBV28 and TRBJ2-3 gives the full variable domain: DVKVTQSSRYLVKRTGEKVFLECVQDMDHENMFWYRQDPGLGLRLIYFSYDVKMKEKGDIPEGYSVSREKKERFSLILESASTNQTSMYLCASRVPISTDTQYFGPGTRLTVL.

This rearrangement joins TRBV27 to TRBJ2-4; no firm D call. Germline assignment: CDR1 MNHEY and CDR2 SMNVEV (reference sequence). This CDR3 comprises 14 residues. V was shortened by 4 bases and J by 0 bases, with 7 bases between the two germline ends. CDR3 sequence reads: CASSSLLAKNIQYF. The CDR3 DNA reads as TGTGCCAGCAGTTCGTTGCTAGCCAAAAACATTCAGTACTTC.

This clone has only a few counts. The CDR3 loop reads CACLGREAFF. The CDR3 DNA follows: TGTGCCTGCTTGGGAAGGGAAGCTTTCTTT. The V and J genes are TRBV30 and TRBJ1-1; D gene ambiguous. Germline V gene data show CDR1 as GTSNPN and CDR2 as SVGIG (reference sequence). The CDR3 loop spans 10 amino acids. Trimming left V 6 bases short and J 8 bases short, with 10 bases between. The variable domain in full, with the rest retrieved from reference TRBV30 and TRBJ1-1, is SQTIHQWPATLVQPVGSPLSLECTVEGTSNPNLYWYRQAAGRGLQLLFYSVGIGQISSEVPQNLSASRPQDRQFILSSKKLLLSDSGFYLCACLGREAFFGQGTRLTVV.

This chain uses TRBV30 with TRBJ1-2; D unclear. Germline V CDR1 and CDR2: GTSNPN, SVGIG (reference sequence). There are 10 residues in the CDR3. Trimming pared 5 bases from V and 4 bases from J, leaving 5 bases between. The CDR3 region is CAWGFYGYTF. CDR3 nucleotide sequence: TGTGCCTGGGGATTCTATGGCTACACCTTC. The whole variable domain, remainder taken from reference TRBV30 and TRBJ1-2, is SQTIHQWPATLVQPVGSPLSLECTVEGTSNPNLYWYRQAAGRGLQLLFYSVGIGQISSEVPQNLSASRPQDRQFILSSKKLLLSDSGFYLCAWGFYGYTFGSGTRLTVV.

V gene TRBV28 combines with J gene TRBJ1-6; 11 bases fit TRBD1. CDR1 and CDR2 (germline): MDHEN, SYDVKM. The CDR3 spans 15 residues. The junction had 4 bases not matched to a gene; V was cut back by 3 bases and J by 9 bases. CDR3: CASSLGDRGASPLHF. The CDR3 DNA sequence: TGTGCCAGCAGTTTGGGGGACAGGGGGGCTTCACCCCTCCACTTT. The variable domain in full, completed from reference TRBV28 and TRBJ1-6, reads DVKVTQSSRYLVKRTGEKVFLECVQDMDHENMFWYRQDPGLGLRLIYFSYDVKMKEKGDIPEGYSVSREKKERFSLILESASTNQTSMYLCASSLGDRGASPLHFGNGTRLTVT.

This chain uses TRBV5-4 with TRBJ1-2; TRBD1 might be the D (5 bases). CDR1 is SGHNT, CDR2 YYREEE, per germline (reference sequence). CDR3 length equals 14 residues. Trimming stripped 0 bases from V and 7 bases from J, with 13 bases between. The CDR3 DNA reads as TGTGCCAGCAGCTTGGAGGGGTACACCTTTGGCTACACCTTC. This translates into CASSLEGYTFGYTF. The complete variable domain, with remaining parts taken from reference TRBV5-4 and TRBJ1-2, reads ETGVTQSPTHLIKTRGQQVTLRCSSQSGHNTVSWYQQALGQGPQFIFQYYREEENGRGNFPPRFSGLQFPNYSSELNVNALELDDSALYLCASSLEGYTFGYTFGSGTRLTVV.

This sequence joins TRBV6-5 and TRBJ2-3; 9 bases line up with TRBD2. Looked up from germline, CDR1 is MNHEY and CDR2 is SVGAGI. The CDR3 has 16 residues. J gave up 5 bases and V 2 bases, and 8 bases lay outside the gene matches. CDR3 protein: CASSYTLAGSVDTQYF. The CDR3 region has the DNA TGTGCCAGCAGTTACACGCTAGCGGGGAGCGTAGATACGCAGTATTTT.

The chain links TRBV25-1 to TRBJ2-5; 7 bases agree with TRBD2. The CDR3 has 12 residues. Trimming removed 7 bases from V and 5 bases from J; junction bases left unmatched: 4. The germline CDR1 and CDR2 sequences are MGHDK and SYGVNS. CDR3 coding DNA: TGTGCCAGCACGGGGGGTACGGAGACCCAGTACTTC. It yields the protein CASTGGTETQYF.

V is TRBV5-4 and J is TRBJ2-1; maybe TRBD1 (6 bases). Trimming cost V 4 bases and J 3 bases, with 14 bases left between them. Germline CDR1 SGHNT, CDR2 YYREEE (reference sequence). The length of the CDR3 is 15 residues. The CDR3 loop reads CASSEGGNVYNEQFF. CDR3 sequence (DNA): TGTGCCAGCAGCGAAGGGGGTAACGTCTACAATGAGCAGTTCTTC.

V usage is TRBV10-2 and J usage is TRBJ2-7; the D call may be TRBD1 or TRBD2 (5 bases each). This CDR3 comprises 14 residues. Germline V gene data show CDR1 as WSHSY and CDR2 as SAAADI. V lost 8 bases and J 1 base, leaving 15 bases between the germline ends. This CDR3 reads CASWDGSRSYEQYF. For the CDR3, the DNA is TGCGCCAGCTGGGACGGATCCCGATCCTACGAGCAGTACTTC.

This chain links TRBV25-1 with TRBJ1-3; TRBD1 is a possible D gene (5 bases). The CDR3 has 15 residues. Per the germline V gene, CDR1 is MGHDK and CDR2 is SYGVNS. V shed 4 bases and J shed 0 bases, with 10 bases lying between them. The DNA for the CDR3 is TGTGCCAGCAGTGGAACAGGATACTCTGGAAACACCATATATTTT. Residues: CASSGTGYSGNTIYF.

This chain links TRBV29-1 with TRBJ2-7, with 15 positions matching TRBD2. This CDR3 region has 17 residues. The germline gives CDR1 SQVTM, CDR2 ANQGSEA. V shed 7 bases, J shed 7 bases, and the junction held 17 bases outside the gene matches. The DNA for the CDR3 is TGCAGCGCCCAGGCCGAGGGACTAGCGGGGGGATCTGGAGAGCAGTACTTC. Residues: CSAQAEGLAGGSGEQYF.

There are many counts of this clone. DNA of the CDR3: TGTGCCTGGAGTATCGCGCGCACAGATACGCAGTATTTT. Translation: CAWSIARTDTQYF. The J gene is TRBJ2-3, the V gene TRBV30, with D uncertain. The CDR3 loop spans 13 amino acids. In germline, CDR1 is GTSNPN, CDR2 SVGIG (reference sequence). The V and J ends lost 2 bases and 1 base respectively, with 7 bases between them. Supplemented by reference TRBV30 and TRBJ2-3, the full variable domain reads SQTIHQWPATLVQPVGSPLSLECTVEGTSNPNLYWYRQAAGRGLQLLFYSVGIGQISSEVPQNLSASRPQDRQFILSSKKLLLSDSGFYLCAWSIARTDTQYFGPGTRLTVL.

The V gene is TRBV28, the J gene TRBJ2-7; unclear D gene. Germline V lookup: CDR1 MDHEN, CDR2 SYDVKM. The CDR3 has 15 residues. Trimming removed 4 bases at V and 2 bases at J, with 15 bases between. CDR3 sequence (DNA): TGTGCCAGCAGTTCCCCCCTCCGCATTACCTACGAGCAGTACTTC. The encoded protein is CASSSPLRITYEQYF.